The entry below describes one TCR beta chain. Its antigen remains unknown. The sample originates from a study of identifying expanded T cells in peripheral blood. Points from the study as a whole: Variance in clone template counts between approximately 2-week samples significantly increased with total template count across all healthy donors. Technical replicates showed around 1.2 changed clones; two weeks about 16; four weeks 19.

Healthy donors had no documented immune events, such as infections, while sampled. Assay used: immunoSEQ multiplex PCR; TCRdb lists only in-frame clones, some missing. The table shows 70,000 to 100,000 clones, with about 88% occurring only once. V lost 4 bases, J lost 5 bases, and 17 bases lay in between. This CDR3 comprises 16 residues. Germline V gene sequence: CDR1 LGHNA, CDR2 YSLEER. This sequence was found in a person aged 18-70 years in good health. Sequencing input: blood. The genes are TRBV4-3 and TRBJ2-2, with D perhaps being TRBD1 or TRBD2 (6 bases each). The chain's CDR3 is CASSPLRGQGTGELFF. For the CDR3, the DNA is TGCGCCAGCAGCCCGCTACGGGGGCAAGGAACCGGGGAGCTGTTTTTT.